Listed below are T cell receptor beta chains from one sample, sequenced in a study of blood T cell repertoires in COVID-19. Sequencing was performed with immunoSEQ multiplex PCR; in TCRdb, only in-frame clones are kept and a portion is missing. The sample shows roughly 56,000 clones, about 92% of them seen only once. Sequencing was carried out using peripheral blood. All receptors come from a man aged 45-65 years with active COVID-19. Each CDR3 is given with its conserved first and last residue. A D gene is named only where the DNA matches it firmly. Clone sizes are given selectively: once, few, many, or a class where the clone is expanded.

CDR3 protein | CDR3 DNA | J gene | clone size | D gene | V gene | CDR3 length
CASIQGGNTEAFF | TGTGCCAGCATTCAGGGCGGGAACACTGAAGCTTTCTTT | TRBJ1-1 | . | . | TRBV12-3/TRBV12-4 | 13
CAFLVDTEAFF | TGTGCATTTCTAGTGGACACTGAAGCTTTCTTT | TRBJ1-1 | . | . | TRBV30 | 11
CASSQESGLLLHSPLHF | TGCGCCAGCAGCCAAGAATCGGGTCTCCTTTTACATTCACCCCTCCACTTT | TRBJ1-6 | . | . | TRBV4-3 | 17
CASSQGLAGVYEQFF | TGTGCCAGCAGCCAGGGACTAGCGGGAGTTTATGAGCAGTTCTTC | TRBJ2-1 | . | TRBD2 | TRBV7-3 | 15
CAISESRDSYQPQHF | TGTGCCATCAGTGAGTCCCGGGACAGTTATCAGCCCCAGCATTTT | TRBJ1-5 | . | TRBD1 | TRBV10-3 | 15
CASSSFQGQYGYTF | TGTGCCAGCAGTTCATTCCAGGGGCAGTATGGCTACACCTTC | TRBJ1-2 | . | . | TRBV6-5 | 14
CASSPGTGGYEQYF | TGTGCCAGCAGTCCCGGGACAGGGGGCTACGAGCAGTACTTC | TRBJ2-7 | . | TRBD1 | TRBV2 | 14
CASRSSGGALNEQFF | TGTGCCAGCAGATCCAGCGGGGGGGCACTAAATGAGCAGTTCTTC | TRBJ2-1 | . | TRBD2 | TRBV6-6 | 15
CAISVEGISGNTIYF | TGTGCCATCAGTGTGGAGGGAATCTCTGGAAACACCATATATTTT | TRBJ1-3 | . | . | TRBV10-3 | 15
CASSLGQGRRDGELFF | TGTGCCAGCAGTTTAGGGCAGGGGCGAAGGGACGGGGAGCTGTTTTTT | TRBJ2-2 | . | . | TRBV27 | 16
CASSFSWGGNTEAFF | TGTGCCAGCAGTTTCAGCTGGGGCGGAAACACTGAAGCTTTCTTT | TRBJ1-1 | . | . | TRBV28 | 15
CASSRGLPVGVGELFF | TGTGCCAGCAGTCGAGGACTCCCCGTCGGGGTCGGGGAGCTGTTTTTT | TRBJ2-2 | . | . | TRBV7-2 | 16
CASSYDSGGANEQFF | TGTGCCAGCAGTTACGACAGCGGGGGGGCCAATGAGCAGTTCTTC | TRBJ2-1 | . | TRBD2 | TRBV6-2/TRBV6-3 | 15
CASSLGTLDNEQFF | TGCGCCAGCAGCTTGGGGACATTAGACAATGAGCAGTTCTTC | TRBJ2-1 | . | . | TRBV5-1 | 14
CASGPGTSGHLSQETQYF | TGTGCTAGTGGTCCCGGGACTAGCGGGCACCTATCCCAAGAGACCCAGTACTTC | TRBJ2-5 | . | TRBD2 | TRBV12-5 | 18
CASSIQGESSEQYF | TGTGCCAGTAGTATCCAAGGGGAAAGTTCCGAGCAGTACTTC | TRBJ2-7 | few | . | TRBV19 | 14
CASKQSGKFETQYF | TGTGCCAGCAAACAAAGCGGAAAATTCGAGACCCAGTACTTC | TRBJ2-5 | . | . | TRBV27 | 14
CSASGQRQETQYF | TGCAGTGCTAGTGGACAGAGACAAGAGACCCAGTACTTC | TRBJ2-5 | . | . | TRBV20-1 | 13
CASRFSYEQYF | TGTGCCAGCCGGTTTTCCTACGAGCAGTACTTC | TRBJ2-7 | once | . | TRBV2 | 11
CASSWGEGRLNYGYTF | TGTGCCAGCAGCTGGGGGGAGGGGCGGCTTAACTATGGCTACACCTTC | TRBJ1-2 | . | . | TRBV11-3 | 16
CASSLHGLGAGNTGELFF | TGTGCCAGCAGCTTACACGGTTTAGGTGCAGGCAACACCGGGGAGCTGTTTTTT | TRBJ2-2 | . | . | TRBV11-3 | 18
CASRTGVSYEQYF | TGTGCCAGCAGGACCGGGGTCTCCTACGAGCAGTACTTC | TRBJ2-7 | . | . | TRBV28 | 13
CASSLPQLMNTEAFF | TGTGCCAGCAGTCTGCCACAGCTAATGAACACTGAAGCTTTCTTT | TRBJ1-1 | . | . | TRBV2 | 15
CAIMAGRGVRETQYF | TGTGCCATCATGGCCGGGAGGGGGGTCCGAGAGACCCAGTACTTC | TRBJ2-5 | once | TRBD2 | TRBV10-3 | 15
CASSPGQEPSPLHF | TGTGCCAGCAGTCCCGGACAGGAACCTTCACCCCTCCACTTT | TRBJ1-6 | . | TRBD1 | TRBV6-6 | 14
CASSRQPGTRVNEQFF | TGTGCCAGCAGCCGCCAGCCCGGGACTAGGGTAAATGAGCAGTTCTTC | TRBJ2-1 | . | TRBD2 | TRBV3-1/TRBV3-2 | 16
CASSHEQGSPSGYTF | TGTGCCAGCAGCCACGAACAGGGCAGCCCTTCTGGCTACACCTTC | TRBJ1-2 | few | . | TRBV4-2 | 15
CASSPLTPGGPNYGYTF | TGTGCCAGCAGTCCCCTCACACCAGGGGGCCCCAACTATGGCTACACCTTC | TRBJ1-2 | . | TRBD1 | TRBV27 | 17
CASSQAAGNYEQYF | TGCGCCAGCAGCCAAGCGGCAGGTAACTACGAGCAGTACTTC | TRBJ2-7 | . | . | TRBV4-1 | 14
CASSEDIANTIYF | TGTGCCAGCAGCGAGGACATTGCCAACACCATATATTTT | TRBJ1-3 | . | . | TRBV9 | 13
CASRLAGEQYF | TGTGCCAGCAGACTAGCGGGAGAGCAGTACTTC | TRBJ2-7 | . | TRBD2 | TRBV2 | 11
CASGGGYQETQYF | TGTGCCAGTGGGGGGGGATACCAAGAGACCCAGTACTTC | TRBJ2-5 | . | TRBD2 | TRBV2 | 13
CASSTGQGNSPLHF | TGTGCCAGCAGCACGGGACAGGGGAACTCACCCCTCCACTTT | TRBJ1-6 | . | TRBD1 | TRBV7-8 | 14
CATRLGTSGNNEQFF | TGTGCCACGCGGTTGGGGACTAGCGGGAACAATGAGCAGTTCTTC | TRBJ2-1 | . | TRBD2 | TRBV10-3 | 15
CASIYRDNKAFF | TGTGCCAGCATTTACCGGGACAACAAAGCTTTCTTT | TRBJ1-1 | . | . | TRBV12-3/TRBV12-4 | 12
CAISGASSYNSPLHF | TGTGCCATCAGTGGTGCGAGCTCCTATAATTCACCCCTCCACTTT | TRBJ1-6 | once | . | TRBV10-3 | 15
CASSWESYEQYF | TGTGCCAGCAGCTGGGAGTCCTACGAGCAGTACTTC | TRBJ2-7 | . | . | TRBV2 | 12
CASSRGQGNPGELFF | TGTGCCAGCAGCCGGGGACAGGGTAACCCCGGGGAGCTGTTTTTT | TRBJ2-2 | . | TRBD1 | TRBV5-4 | 15
CASSLVAAGGKYNEQFF | TGTGCCAGCAGTTTAGTCGCCGCGGGAGGGAAATACAATGAGCAGTTCTTC | TRBJ2-1 | . | TRBD2 | TRBV28 | 17
CASSYSRLPGETQYF | TGTGCCAGCAGTTACTCGAGATTGCCGGGGGAGACCCAGTACTTC | TRBJ2-5 | . | . | TRBV6-5 | 15
CASSPLSGFEKLFF | TGTGCCAGCAGCCCTCTTTCGGGTTTTGAAAAACTGTTTTTT | TRBJ1-4 | . | . | TRBV2 | 14
CASSRQEGSQYF | TGTGCCAGCTCCCGTCAGGAAGGCTCGCAGTATTTT | TRBJ2-3 | . | . | TRBV18 | 12
CASSLTRVRSGNTIYF | TGTGCCAGCAGCCTTACTAGGGTGCGCTCTGGAAACACCATATATTTT | TRBJ1-3 | . | . | TRBV3-1/TRBV3-2 | 16
CASSPRTGFNSPLHF | TGTGCCAGCAGCCCCAGGACAGGGTTTAATTCACCCCTCCACTTT | TRBJ1-6 | . | TRBD1 | TRBV9 | 15
CASSRRVIKIFQETQYF | TGTGCCAGCAGTAGGAGGGTCATAAAAATTTTCCAAGAGACCCAGTACTTC | TRBJ2-5 | . | . | TRBV6-2/TRBV6-3 | 17
CASSPRTSGAGVGNEQFF | TGTGCCAGCAGCCCCCGGACTAGCGGGGCGGGGGTGGGCAATGAGCAGTTCTTC | TRBJ2-1 | . | TRBD2 | TRBV11-3 | 18
CASSLDWGGGNNEQFF | TGTGCCAGCAGCTTAGATTGGGGAGGTGGCAACAATGAGCAGTTCTTC | TRBJ2-1 | . | . | TRBV11-2 | 16
CASSGRAQETQYF | TGTGCCAGTAGTGGCAGGGCCCAAGAGACCCAGTACTTC | TRBJ2-5 | . | . | TRBV19 | 13
CASTWGGADSYEQYF | TGTGCCAGCACCTGGGGGGGCGCCGACTCCTACGAGCAGTACTTC | TRBJ2-7 | . | . | TRBV28 | 15
CASSLAVSGTGYEQFF | TGTGCCAGCAGCTTAGCGGTTAGCGGGACTGGGTATGAGCAGTTCTTC | TRBJ2-1 | . | TRBD2 | TRBV7-6 | 16
CAWSDAGVYYEQYF | TGTGCCTGGAGTGATGCGGGGGTTTACTACGAGCAGTACTTC | TRBJ2-7 | once | TRBD2 | TRBV30 | 14
CAIKAAGDYEQYF | TGTGCCATCAAAGCAGCGGGAGATTACGAGCAGTACTTC | TRBJ2-7 | . | TRBD2 | TRBV10-3 | 13
CASRAAGVNEQYF | TGTGCCAGCAGGGCAGCGGGGGTCAACGAGCAGTACTTC | TRBJ2-7 | . | TRBD2 | TRBV7-2 | 13
CASSVNHWAEQFF | TGTGCCAGCAGTGTCAACCATTGGGCTGAGCAGTTCTTC | TRBJ2-1 | . | . | TRBV6-4 | 13
CASSLGGQGYGYTF | TGTGCCAGCAGCTTAGGTGGACAGGGCTATGGCTACACCTTC | TRBJ1-2 | . | TRBD1 | TRBV13 | 14
CASSPWVAGGVRETQYF | TGCGCCAGCAGCCCTTGGGTAGCGGGGGGGGTTCGAGAGACCCAGTACTTC | TRBJ2-5 | . | TRBD2 | TRBV4-1 | 17
CASSRRTSSEQFF | TGTGCCAGTAGTCGTAGGACTAGCAGTGAGCAGTTCTTC | TRBJ2-1 | . | TRBD2 | TRBV19 | 13
CASSERGFIQYF | TGTGCCAGCAGTGAGAGGGGGTTTATCCAGTACTTC | TRBJ2-7 | few | . | TRBV2 | 12